The rows below give T cell receptor beta chains drawn from one sample of a study of blood T cell repertoires in COVID-19. Method: immunoSEQ multiplex PCR; TCRdb's copy keeps in-frame clones and lacks some. This repertoire shows approximately 150,000 clones, 88% found once; its top ten account for 1.5% to 2%. Sequenced sample: peripheral blood. These receptors were obtained from a man aged 70 or older with acute or convalescent COVID-19. Each CDR3 is given with its conserved first and last residue.

>TRBJ2-3|TRBV7-9
CASSPRGSGGSSTDTQYF
>TRBJ1-3|TRBV9
CASSPGTAGNTIYF
>TRBJ1-1|TRBV6-6
CASRDTLNTEAFF
>TRBJ2-5|TRBV18
CASSPPPRGETQYF
>TRBJ2-3|TRBV3-1/TRBV3-2
CASSQAGGAGTDTQYF
>TRBJ2-3|TRBV11-3
CASSPGYNRDGGDTQYF
>TRBJ1-3|TRBV27
CASKPRFGGSGRAGNTIYF
>TRBJ1-2|TRBV4-1
CASSQAPGQGVYGYTF
>TRBJ1-2|TRBV6-5
CASDGGGGDYGYTF
>TRBJ1-1|TRBV27
CASSGRNTEAFF
>TRBJ2-1|TRBV18
CASSPLAGTTNNEQFF
>TRBJ2-2|TRBV24-1
CATSDTGGDTGELFF
>TRBJ1-2|TRBV6-5
CASSYEGQELYGYTF
>TRBJ2-6|TRBV4-1
CASSQVQYGANVLTF
>TRBJ1-1|TRBV7-2
CASSLDRGRSAFF
>TRBJ1-6|TRBV12-3/TRBV12-4
CASSLNTGSPLHF
>TRBJ1-1|TRBV29-1
CSVWDRGTEAFF
>TRBJ1-5|TRBV19
CASSIWGGNQPQHF
>TRBJ2-1|TRBV18
CASSPREGGVYNEQFF
>TRBJ2-4|TRBV6-5
CASSFGGGNIQYF
>TRBJ1-1|TRBV5-1
CASSRGQENTEAFF
>TRBJ1-2|TRBV11-3
CASSRRDYGYTF
>TRBJ2-4|TRBV12-3/TRBV12-4
CASRRTQRGIQYF
>TRBJ2-5|TRBV27
CASSLIRGSPTQETQYF
>TRBJ2-5|TRBV18
CASSSTASGGQETQYF
>TRBJ1-1|TRBV7-3
CASSNDARTEAFF
>TRBJ1-1|TRBV11-2
CASSLLGQTNTEAFF
>TRBJ2-1|TRBV5-1
CASSEGIAASPWNEQFF
>TRBJ1-1|TRBV2
CASTRDMNTEAFF
>TRBJ1-3|TRBV19
CASSYTGQGNTIYF
>TRBJ2-7|TRBV10-1
CASSDLGQGANEQYF
>TRBJ2-5|TRBV14
CASSQTFSGGWETQYF
>TRBJ1-4|TRBV15
CATSRHEDRVAEKLFF
>TRBJ2-1|TRBV10-2
CASSGQGAAEQFF
>TRBJ2-6|TRBV6-4
CASRHAGGSGANVLTF
>TRBJ1-1|TRBV11-1
CASSTPQGPITEAFF
>TRBJ2-3|TRBV27
CASSSYGWGAGGRTDTQYF
>TRBJ2-5|TRBV10-3
CAISDPSGVETQYF
>TRBJ2-1|TRBV11-3
CASSPVGSEYNEQFF
>TRBJ1-2|TRBV14
CASSSGATGYTF
>TRBJ2-1|TRBV9
CASSAPQGGSNEQFF
>TRBJ2-5|TRBV5-1
CASSAGLTSQETQYF
>TRBJ2-5|TRBV18
CASSPRNRVQETQYF
>TRBJ1-1|TRBV20-1
CSASSAGTANTEAFF